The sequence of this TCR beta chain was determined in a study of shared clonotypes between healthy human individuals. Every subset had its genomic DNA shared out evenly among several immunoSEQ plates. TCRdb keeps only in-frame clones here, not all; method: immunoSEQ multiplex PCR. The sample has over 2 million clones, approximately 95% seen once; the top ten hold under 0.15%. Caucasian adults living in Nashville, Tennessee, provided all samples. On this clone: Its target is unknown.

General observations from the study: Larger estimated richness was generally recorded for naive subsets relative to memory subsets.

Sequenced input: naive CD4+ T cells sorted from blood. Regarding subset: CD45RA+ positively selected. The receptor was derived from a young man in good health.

CDR3 protein: CASSDNGYRPGSPLHF. CDR3 DNA sequence: TGTGCCAGCAGTGACAACGGGTATCGGCCTGGGTCACCCCTCCACTTT. The V and J genes are TRBV6-1 and TRBJ1-6; D not certain. Germline V gene data show CDR1 as MNHNS and CDR2 as SASEGT. The CDR3 runs 16 residues. Between the trimmed V and J ends, which lost 3 bases and 10 bases, there was a span of 19 bases.